This TCR beta chain emerged from a study of T-cell memory formation after mild COVID-19. The ends were cut back, 2 bases at V and 2 bases at J, with 8 bases in the middle. This CDR3 region has 14 residues. CDR1 SGHTA and CDR2 FQGTGA come from the germline V gene. TCRdb recomputed calls from the 5' RACE reads with MiXCR, one row per CDR3 protein. The table has around 110,000 distinct CDR3 sequences, 9.5% to 15% seen once. This TCR was sampled from an adult woman who had mild COVID-19 (a few samples of this study predate the infection). Cell type and time point are not known. Specimen: PBMCs or a T cell subset sorted from them (not recorded which). This chain connects TRBV7-3 to TRBJ2-3, with D possibly being TRBD2 (6 bases). The chain's CDR3 is CASSLAGLTDTQYF. CDR3 coding DNA: TGTGCCAGCAGCTTAGCGGGGCTCACAGATACGCAGTATTTT.